Sequencing of this T cell receptor beta chain was carried out in a study of shared clonotypes between healthy human individuals. Overall study results and limits: Sequencing of the sorted subsets was shown by rarefaction to be incomplete despite large depth. A handful of donors held about 5% of naive CD4 clonotypes in common. The expectation was that sequencing depth would affect clonotype sharing among donors.

Genomic DNA of every subset was divided equally among multiple immunoSEQ plates. The repertoire was sequenced with immunoSEQ multiplex PCR; TCRdb's copy has only in-frame clones and lacks some. The data show under 1,100,000 clones, about 74% seen once. The V end was cut by 6 bases, the J end by 0 bases, with 9 bases between. Germline CDR1 is KGHSH and CDR2 is LQKENI. This CDR3 is built from 14 residues. On this clone: Its antigen is currently unknown.

The sequenced sample was memory CD4+ T cells sorted from blood. The subset here: CD45RA-negative fraction. The chain links TRBV18 to TRBJ1-3; D uncertain. This clonotype originated in a man aged 18 to 30 in good health. The CDR3 DNA reads as TGTGCCAGCTCGGACGGAAACTCTGGAAACACCATATATTTT. Its protein product is CASSDGNSGNTIYF.